This T cell receptor (beta chain) stems from a study of cytomegalovirus exposure and HLA in healthy donors. Findings of the study overall: Researchers reported from a later analysis that most CMV-associated TCR beta chains appeared HLA-restricted. In a later analysis, DRB1 alleles had the most associated TCRs; HLA-C alleles the fewest. Indistinguishable V segments such as TRBV6-2 and TRBV6-3 were excluded.

The CDR3 covers 16 residues. Per the germline V gene, CDR1 is LNHDA and CDR2 is SQIVND (reference sequence). V was pared by 7 bases and J by 8 bases, with 13 bases of the junction left unmatched. Primers for the PCR totalled 60 Vbeta and 13 Jbeta. Source study methods: In a later analysis, the count reached approximately 80 million unique TCR beta chains, with about 12 million shared. Sequencing used immunoSEQ multiplex PCR; TCRdb keeps in-frame clones, though not all of them. V, J and clone size are those of that table, while D and trimming were read from the DNA. This sample has 100,000 to 150,000 clones, with around three quarters found just once. A remark on this clone: Antigen: not known.

J is TRBJ2-1 and V is TRBV19, with 11 bases identical to TRBD2. This receptor was taken from a woman aged 45-60 years in good health and CMV-seronegative. The source material was PBMCs. CDR3 in amino acids: CASKERTSGRGYEQFF. DNA of the CDR3: TGTGCCAGTAAAGAGCGCACTAGCGGGAGAGGCTATGAGCAGTTCTTC.